The 25 T cell receptor beta chains reported below all come from one sample, sequenced in a study of response to subunit inactivated influenza vaccine (dated by TCRdb to 2017 to 2018). Library construction relied on RT-PCR. Sequenced on an Illumina HiSeq 2500. The public reads were run again by TCRdb, first through fastp at Q25 and then through MiXCR, and only productive beta chains were kept. When rows share a CDR3 protein, they turn into one entry using the most common DNA and genes. This sample has over 650,000 distinct CDR3 sequences in its table, and approximately 17% of those were observed once. Around 9.9% of the sample lies in the top ten. The sequenced sample was PBMCs from blood, obtained roughly 5 days after vaccination. The source is a man aged 50 to 59 who received an inactivated influenza vaccine. Donor details come from another sample of the same person, matched by shared clones.

The rearrangement uses TRBV7-2 and TRBJ2-5; 7 bases map to TRBD1. CDR3 length equals 14 residues. Germline CDR1 and CDR2: SGHTA and FQGNSA. V lost 6 bases and J lost 1; bases outside the gene matches: 5. The CDR3, as DNA: TGTGCCAGCAGGCCCGACAGGGCCCAAGAGACCCAGTACTTC. It translates to CASRPDRAQETQYF.

This clonotype was seen at least ten times. The chain employs TRBV12-3 or TRBV12-4 and TRBJ2-3, with 14 bases fitting TRBD2. The CDR3 is made up of 16 amino acids. V was pared by 4 bases and J by 1 base, with 1 base of the junction left unmatched. The CDR3 DNA sequence: TGTGCCAGCAGTTCGGGACTAGCGGGGGGCACAGATACGCAGTATTTT. It encodes CASSSGLAGGTDTQYF.

This clonotype was seen only a few times. The CDR3 DNA follows: TGTGCCACCAGTGATCTGGGAGGGCAGTACTTC. This encodes CATSDLGGQYF. The chain combines TRBV24-1 with TRBJ2-7; D perhaps matches TRBD2 (6 bases). The V gene lost 3 bases and the J gene lost 9 bases, with 8 bases spanning the gap. Germline CDR1 is KGHDR and CDR2 is SFDVKD. The CDR3 consists of 11 residues.

This clonotype turned up a few times. The chain recombines TRBV5-5 with TRBJ2-5; 8 bases line up with TRBD2. The CDR3 extends over 16 amino acids. V lost 2 bases and J lost 7; bases outside the gene matches: 13. Germline CDR1 reads SGHKS; CDR2 reads YYEKEE (reference sequence). CDR3: CASSLISGGPIGTQYF. The CDR3, as DNA: TGTGCCAGCAGCTTAATCTCGGGGGGGCCAATCGGGACCCAGTACTTC.

The CDR3 DNA is TGCGCCAGCAGCTTGGAGGGCGGGGAGCAGTACTTC. It encodes CASSLEGGEQYF. This rearrangement joins TRBV5-1 to TRBJ2-7, with a tentative D call TRBD2 (5 bases). Looked up from germline, CDR1 is SGHRS and CDR2 is YFSETQ. The CDR3 totals 12 residues. V lost 0 bases, J lost 7 bases, and 8 bases lay in between. Combining the CDR3 with reference TRBV5-1 and TRBJ2-7 gives the whole variable domain KAGVTQTPRYLIKTRGQQVTLSCSPISGHRSVSWYQQTPGQGLQFLFEYFSETQRNKGNFPGRFSGRQFSNSRSEMNVSTLELGDSALYLCASSLEGGEQYFGPGTRLTVT.

The chain joins TRBV5-5 to TRBJ1-2; D remains unclear. V was cut by 2 bases and J by 4 bases, with 15 bases left in between. Germline CDR1 and CDR2: SGHKS and YYEKEE (reference sequence). This CDR3 has 15 amino acids. The CDR3 DNA is TGTGCCAGCAGCTTAACGGCAGGACGGAGCTATGGCTACACCTTC. Encoded protein: CASSLTAGRSYGYTF.

This clonotype has a handful of counts. The chain has TRBV27 and TRBJ2-7; no reliable D call. Trimming cost V 2 bases and J 3 bases, with 17 bases left between them. The CDR3 loop spans 16 amino acids. CDR1 is MNHEY, CDR2 SMNVEV, per germline (reference sequence). CDR3 in DNA: TGTGCCAGCAGTTTAGGGGTTACAGTGGGTGGCTACGAGCAGTACTTC. Translating it yields CASSLGVTVGGYEQYF.

The table lists this clonotype with a few counts. The chain joins TRBV20-1 to TRBJ2-2; D not certain. Trimming took 3 bases from V and 7 from J, leaving 9 bases between them. The V gene's germline CDR1 is DFQATT and CDR2 SNEGSKA (reference sequence). The CDR3 loop spans 12 amino acids. The CDR3: CSARAVVGELFF. CDR3 sequence (DNA): TGCAGTGCTAGGGCGGTAGTCGGGGAGCTGTTTTTT.

This clonotype was picked up a small number of times. The chain joins TRBV10-3 to TRBJ1-6; D may be TRBD1 (6 bases). V dropped 6 bases and J dropped 7 bases, with 13 bases sitting between them. The CDR3 length is 14 residues. Germline V gene sequence: CDR1 ENHRY, CDR2 SYGVKD. DNA for the CDR3: TGTGCCATCAGAACTACAGGGCAGAATTCACCCCTCCACTTT. Encoded protein: CAIRTTGQNSPLHF.

This clonotype was seen a handful of times. V is TRBV15 and J is TRBJ2-7, with TRBD2 matching over 10 bases. CDR3 length: 17 amino acids. Losses at the gene ends were 0 bases for V and 6 bases for J; bases not matched to a gene: 11. Germline assignment: CDR1 LNHNV and CDR2 YYDKDF (reference sequence). The DNA for the CDR3 is TGTGCCACCAGCAGAGATAAGGCTAGCGGGAGTGTGAGCGAGCAGTACTTC. This sequence encodes CATSRDKASGSVSEQYF.

This clonotype was seen at least ten times. The V call is TRBV28, the J call TRBJ2-7; D ambiguous. CDR1 is MDHEN, CDR2 SYDVKM, per germline. The CDR3 length is 17 residues. The ends were cut back, 2 bases at V and 5 bases at J, with 22 bases in the middle. The CDR3 nucleotides are TGTGCCAGCAGTTTAACTACCTACAGAAGACCCTACAACGAGCAGTACTTC. Amino acid sequence: CASSLTTYRRPYNEQYF.

The chain combines TRBV5-1 with TRBJ1-1; D unclear. Trimming stripped 0 bases from V and 4 bases from J, with 10 bases between. CDR3 length: 14 residues. Germline loops: CDR1 SGHRS, CDR2 YFSETQ. The CDR3 loop reads CASSLGPGSTEAFF. DNA for the CDR3: TGCGCCAGCAGCTTGGGGCCGGGGAGCACTGAAGCTTTCTTT.

This clonotype has ten or more counts. The chain joins TRBV29-1 to TRBJ2-7; D perhaps matches TRBD2 (6 bases). The CDR3 sequence is 13 residues long. V gave up 1 base and J gave up 5 bases, with 12 bases separating them. In germline, CDR1 is SQVTM, CDR2 ANQGSEA. CDR3 nucleotide sequence: TGCAGCGTTGAAGTGGGGCGGGGAGACGAGCAGTACTTC. It encodes CSVEVGRGDEQYF.

This clonotype was recorded a few times. V gene TRBV12-3 or TRBV12-4 combines with J gene TRBJ2-5; D call uncertain. The V and J ends lost 3 bases and 0 bases respectively, with 17 bases between them. The CDR3 consists of 17 residues. CDR3 sequence: CASSFKAATGDQETQYF. Here the CDR3 DNA reads TGTGCCAGCAGTTTCAAAGCAGCCACTGGAGACCAAGAGACCCAGTACTTC.

V and J are TRBV7-9 and TRBJ1-1; TRBD1 matches 8 bases. The CDR3 totals 14 residues. The V gene end was trimmed by 7 bases and the J gene end by 5 bases; junction bases not matched to a gene: 9. Per germline, CDR1 SEHNR and CDR2 FQNEAQ (reference sequence). In DNA, the CDR3 is TGTGCCAGCACTGGAGGACAGGGAAAAACTGAAGCTTTCTTT. It specifies CASTGGQGKTEAFF. The variable domain in full, with the rest retrieved from reference TRBV7-9 and TRBJ1-1, is DTGVSQNPRHKITKRGQNVTFRCDPISEHNRLYWYRQTLGQGPEFLTYFQNEAQLEKSRLLSDRFSAERPKGSFSTLEIQRTEQGDSAMYLCASTGGQGKTEAFFGQGTRLTVV.

This clonotype has just a few counts. The rearrangement links TRBV20-1 to TRBJ2-7; 7 positions agree with TRBD2. Germline V gene data show CDR1 as DFQATT and CDR2 as SNEGSKA (reference sequence). After removal of 3 bases from V and 1 base from J, the junction contained 15 bases not matched to a gene. CDR3 length: 17 amino acids. The CDR3 DNA sequence: TGCAGTGCTAGTGGTACACTGAGCGGGGCCCAGTCCTACGAGCAGTACTTC. Encoded protein: CSASGTLSGAQSYEQYF.

As DNA, the CDR3 is TGTGCCAGCAGCCCAACCGGGACAGGGACCCAAGAGACCCAGTACTTC. It codes for CASSPTGTGTQETQYF. V gene TRBV7-3 combines with J gene TRBJ2-5, with 9 bases aligning to TRBD1. J was trimmed by 1 base and V by 5 bases; bases with no gene match: 8. Germline CDR1 and CDR2: SGHTA and FQGTGA. The CDR3 is made up of 16 amino acids.

Only a few counts were recorded for this clonotype. The rearrangement joins TRBV20-1 to TRBJ2-5; TRBD2 agrees at 8 bases. Germline V gene sequence: CDR1 DFQATT, CDR2 SNEGSKA (reference sequence). The CDR3 is made up of 14 amino acids. Unmatched junction bases numbered 7, after V lost 5 bases and J lost 2 bases. The CDR3 DNA follows: TGCAGTGCTGGGACTCGGGGGGGGCAAGAGACCCAGTACTTC. Protein: CSAGTRGGQETQYF.

This clonotype showed up many times. The V and J genes are TRBV29-1 and TRBJ2-1, with 7 bases that match TRBD2. The germline V gene encodes CDR1 SQVTM and CDR2 ANQGSEA. The V gene end was trimmed by 4 bases and the J gene end by 13 bases; junction bases not matched to a gene: 10. There are 12 residues in the CDR3. CDR3 nucleotide sequence: TGCAGCGTTGTCCCCAGCGGGGCAAACCAGTTCTTC. It specifies CSVVPSGANQFF.

This clonotype was picked up many times. The chain links TRBV12-3 or TRBV12-4 to TRBJ1-5; no clear D gene. The CDR3 spans 12 residues. V lost 7 bases and J 0 bases, leaving 4 bases between the germline ends. The CDR3 region has the DNA TGTGCCAGCACATATAGCAATCAGCCCCAGCATTTT. It encodes CASTYSNQPQHF.

This chain uses TRBV11-2 with TRBJ2-1; 7 nucleotides match TRBD2. J was trimmed by 2 bases and V by 5 bases; bases with no gene match: 9. The V gene's germline CDR1 is SGHAT and CDR2 FQNNGV. CDR3 length equals 16 residues. This CDR3 reads CASSQRLADPYNEQFF. Here the CDR3 DNA reads TGTGCCAGCAGCCAAAGGCTAGCGGACCCCTACAATGAGCAGTTCTTC.

In this sample, this clonotype turned up a few times. This chain connects TRBV6-1 to TRBJ2-3; D ambiguous. Germline V gene data show CDR1 as MNHNS and CDR2 as SASEGT. The CDR3 spans 14 residues. The V and J ends lost 6 bases and 0 bases respectively, with 10 bases between them. The CDR3 bases are TGTGCCAGCAGCTCGATTTTTAGCACAGATACGCAGTATTTT. Its protein is CASSSIFSTDTQYF.

This clonotype came up many times. This chain links TRBV12-3 or TRBV12-4 with TRBJ1-2, with D unclear. V lost 1 base and J 4 bases, leaving 4 bases between the germline ends. CDR3 length: 12 residues. The CDR3 DNA follows: TGTGCCAGCAGTTTAGGGACCTATGGCTACACCTTC. Amino acids: CASSLGTYGYTF.

V and J are TRBV4-2 and TRBJ1-4; D is possibly TRBD1 (6 bases). V was shortened by 2 bases and J by 0 bases, with 13 bases between the two germline ends. The CDR3 is made up of 17 amino acids. The germline CDR1 and CDR2 sequences are LGHNA and YNFKEQ. CDR3 amino acids: CASSQTGLPATNEKLFF. The CDR3 DNA sequence: TGTGCCAGCAGCCAAACAGGGTTGCCGGCAACTAATGAAAAACTGTTTTTT.

This chain uses TRBV20-1 with TRBJ2-7; D is uncertain. Between the trimmed V and J ends, which lost 5 bases and 2 bases, there was a span of 10 bases. The germline V gene encodes CDR1 DFQATT and CDR2 SNEGSKA (reference sequence). The length of the CDR3 is 12 residues. Here the CDR3 DNA reads TGCAGTGCTGCCGGGCTTACCTACGAGCAGTACTTC. Its translation is CSAAGLTYEQYF.